Listed below are T cell receptor beta chains from one sample, sequenced in a study of PD-1 blockade in classical Hodgkin lymphoma. Generated by immunoSEQ multiplex PCR, the TCRdb table keeps only in-frame clones and is missing some. The sample yields about 90,000 clones, 90% seen once. The sample here was peripheral blood mononuclear cells (PBMCs), taken before the fourth cycle of nivolumab. These receptors originate from a human donor with classical Hodgkin lymphoma. Both conserved end residues are part of each CDR3. The D gene is left open where the match is weak. Not all rows give a size; the values are once, few, many and, for expanded clones, a class.

J	size	D	V	DNA	CDR3
TRBJ2-7	.	TRBD1	TRBV7-8	TGTGCCAGCAGCTCCCGGGACAGGGGAGGGTACGAGCAGTACTTC	CASSSRDRGGYEQYF
TRBJ1-1	.	.	TRBV6-5	TGTGCCAGCAGTTACACAGGGCTTGGCACTGAAGCTTTCTTT	CASSYTGLGTEAFF
TRBJ2-7	.	.	TRBV6-4	TGTGCCAGCAGGAGGACACCCACTACGAACGAGCAGTACTTC	CASRRTPTTNEQYF
TRBJ1-6	.	.	TRBV19	TGTGCCAGTAGGCCACCCCCGGGACAAATGAATTCACCCCTCCACTTT	CASRPPPGQMNSPLHF
TRBJ2-1	.	.	TRBV7-2	TGTGCCAGCAGCCTATCCGGGGTAGATAGCGATGAGCAGTTCTTC	CASSLSGVDSDEQFF
TRBJ2-7	.	.	TRBV4-3	TGCGCCAGCAGCCAAGGTAGCCCCTACGAGCAGTACTTC	CASSQGSPYEQYF
TRBJ2-1	.	TRBD1	TRBV4-3	TGCGCCAGCAGCCAAGAGGGACAGGGGGCCTACAATGAGCAGTTCTTC	CASSQEGQGAYNEQFF
TRBJ1-3	.	TRBD1	TRBV7-9	TGTGCCAGCAGCTTGTGGGACAGACGCTCTGGAAACACCATATATTTT	CASSLWDRRSGNTIYF
TRBJ2-1	.	TRBD2	TRBV19	TGTGCCAGTAGTATGAGTGGACTAGCAATCTACAATGAGCAGTTCTTC	CASSMSGLAIYNEQFF
TRBJ2-3	.	.	TRBV28	TGTGCCAGCAGTTTTGGGCAGGGGTTCACAGATACGCAGTATTTT	CASSFGQGFTDTQYF
TRBJ1-1	.	.	TRBV18	TGTGCCAGCTCACCTAGTGGTCGTACTGAAGCTTTCTTT	CASSPSGRTEAFF
TRBJ2-3	.	TRBD2	TRBV4-2	TGTGCCAGCAGCCAAAAGATCTCCGGGACTAGTATCCGGAGCACAGATACGCAGTATTTT	CASSQKISGTSIRSTDTQYF
TRBJ2-6	.	.	TRBV6-1	TGTGCCAGCAGTGACATGTACGGGTCTGGGGCCAACGTCCTGACTTTC	CASSDMYGSGANVLTF
TRBJ1-2	.	TRBD1	TRBV2	TGTGCCAGCAGTGTACTGAGGGACAGTCCCCCTAACTATGGCTACACCTTC	CASSVLRDSPPNYGYTF
TRBJ1-1	.	.	TRBV5-6	TGTGCCAGCAGCTTAGGGGACACTGAAGCTTTCTTT	CASSLGDTEAFF
TRBJ2-3	.	.	TRBV27	TGTGCCAGCAGTCCTCACGTGGATACGCAGTATTTT	CASSPHVDTQYF
TRBJ1-1	.	.	TRBV6-5	TGTGCCAGCAGTCGACAACAGAACACTGAAGCTTTCTTT	CASSRQQNTEAFF
TRBJ2-7	.	TRBD1	TRBV27	TGTGCCAGCAGTACCGGGACAGGGGGCAACGAGCAGTACTTC	CASSTGTGGNEQYF
TRBJ2-3	.	.	TRBV11-2	TGTGCCTGCAAATGGAGAACGGGGAGCACAGATACGCAGTATTTT	CACKWRTGSTDTQYF
TRBJ2-5	.	.	TRBV15	TGTGCCACCAGCAGAGATCTCGGGGTAGGCTGGACCCAGTACTTC	CATSRDLGVGWTQYF
TRBJ1-6	few	.	TRBV5-1	TGCGCCAGCAGCCCCGGGACGGTAGATTCACCCCTCCACTTT	CASSPGTVDSPLHF
TRBJ2-5	.	TRBD2	TRBV11-2	TGTGCCAGCAGCTGGGGGGGGGAGACCCAGTACTTC	CASSWGGETQYF
TRBJ2-7	.	.	TRBV7-9	TGTGCCAGCAGCTTAGGTTCGGGGGCGTACGAGCAGTACTTC	CASSLGSGAYEQYF
TRBJ1-5	.	.	TRBV6-5	TGTGCCAGCAGTTACGGTTATAGCAATCAGCCCCAGCATTTT	CASSYGYSNQPQHF
TRBJ2-3	.	TRBD2	TRBV19	TGTGCCAGTAGTCAAAGACAGGGACTAGCGGGACATACGCAGTATTTT	CASSQRQGLAGHTQYF
TRBJ1-2	.	.	TRBV18	TGTGCCAGCTCACCACAGGGGTCTGGCTACACCTTC	CASSPQGSGYTF
TRBJ2-7	.	.	TRBV28	TGTGCCAGCAGTTTAAGAGGGGTCCGAGTCCTGGAGCAGTACTTC	CASSLRGVRVLEQYF